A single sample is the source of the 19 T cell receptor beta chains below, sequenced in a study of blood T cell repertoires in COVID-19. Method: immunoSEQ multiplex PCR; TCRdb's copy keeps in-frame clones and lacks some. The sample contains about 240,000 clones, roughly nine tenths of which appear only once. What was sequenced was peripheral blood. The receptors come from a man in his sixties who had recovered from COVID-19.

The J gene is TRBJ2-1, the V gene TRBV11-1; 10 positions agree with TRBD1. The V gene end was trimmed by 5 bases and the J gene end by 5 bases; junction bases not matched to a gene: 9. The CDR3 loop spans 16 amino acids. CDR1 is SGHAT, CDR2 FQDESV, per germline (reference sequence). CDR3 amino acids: CASSRPRQGADNEQFF. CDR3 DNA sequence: TGTGCCAGCAGCCGACCAAGACAGGGGGCCGACAATGAGCAGTTCTTC.

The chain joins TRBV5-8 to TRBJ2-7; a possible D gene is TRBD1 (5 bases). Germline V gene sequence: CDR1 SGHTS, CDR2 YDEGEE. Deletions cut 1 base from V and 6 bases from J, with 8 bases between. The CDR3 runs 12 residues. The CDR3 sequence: CASSLYRSEQYV. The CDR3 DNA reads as TGTGCCAGCAGCTTGTACAGGTCCGAGCAGTACGTC.

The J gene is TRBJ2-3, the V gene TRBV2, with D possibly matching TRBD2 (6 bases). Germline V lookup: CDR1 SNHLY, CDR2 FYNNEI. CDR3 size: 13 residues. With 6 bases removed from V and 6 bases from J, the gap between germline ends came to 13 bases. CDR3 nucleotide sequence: TGTGCCAGCAGGGCAAGACGGGGGGATACGCAGTATTTT. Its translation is CASRARRGDTQYF.

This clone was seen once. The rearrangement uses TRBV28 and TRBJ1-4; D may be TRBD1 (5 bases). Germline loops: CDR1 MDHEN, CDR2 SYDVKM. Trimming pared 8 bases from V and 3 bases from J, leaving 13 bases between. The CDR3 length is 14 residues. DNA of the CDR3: TGTGCCAGCGGTTCAACGGGGGCTAATGAAAAACTGTTTTTT. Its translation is CASGSTGANEKLFF.

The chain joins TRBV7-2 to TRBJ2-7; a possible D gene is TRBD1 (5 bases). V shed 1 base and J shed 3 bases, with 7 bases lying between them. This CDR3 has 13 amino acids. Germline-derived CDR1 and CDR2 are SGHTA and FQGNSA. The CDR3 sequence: CASSLGQNYEQYV. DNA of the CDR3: TGTGCCAGCAGCTTAGGACAGAACTACGAGCAGTACGTC.

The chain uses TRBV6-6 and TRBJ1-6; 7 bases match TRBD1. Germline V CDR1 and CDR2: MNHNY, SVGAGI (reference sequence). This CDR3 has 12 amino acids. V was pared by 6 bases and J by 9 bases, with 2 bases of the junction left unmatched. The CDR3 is CASSDRVSPLHF. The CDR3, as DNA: TGTGCCAGCAGCGACAGGGTTTCACCCCTCCACTTT.

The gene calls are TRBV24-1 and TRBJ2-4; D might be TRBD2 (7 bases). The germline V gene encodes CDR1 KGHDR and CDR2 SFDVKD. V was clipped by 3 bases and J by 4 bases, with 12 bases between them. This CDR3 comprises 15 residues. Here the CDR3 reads CATSDAGGPKNIQYF. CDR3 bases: TGTGCCACCAGTGATGCCGGGGGGCCGAAAAACATTCAGTACTTC.

The CDR3 coding sequence is TGCGCCAGCAGCTTGGGACAGTCTTTACGCTACACCTTC. This sequence encodes CASSLGQSLRYTF. The genes are TRBV5-1 and TRBJ1-2; D is possibly TRBD1 (5 bases). Germline V gene data show CDR1 as SGHRS and CDR2 as YFSETQ. Trimming cost V 0 bases and J 9 bases, with 12 bases left between them. This CDR3 has 13 residues.

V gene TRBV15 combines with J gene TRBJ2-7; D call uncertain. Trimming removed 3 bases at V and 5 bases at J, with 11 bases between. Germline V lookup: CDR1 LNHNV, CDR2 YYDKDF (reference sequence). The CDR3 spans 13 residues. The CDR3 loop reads CATSREPSNEQYF. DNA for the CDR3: TGTGCCACCAGCAGGGAGCCGAGTAACGAGCAGTACTTC.

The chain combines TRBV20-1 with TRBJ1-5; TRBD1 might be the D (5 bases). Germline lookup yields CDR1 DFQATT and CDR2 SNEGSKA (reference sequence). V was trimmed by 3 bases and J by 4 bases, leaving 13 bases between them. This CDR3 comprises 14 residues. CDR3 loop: CSASGRGTNQPQHF. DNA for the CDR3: TGCAGTGCTAGTGGTCGTGGGACTAATCAGCCCCAGCATTTT.

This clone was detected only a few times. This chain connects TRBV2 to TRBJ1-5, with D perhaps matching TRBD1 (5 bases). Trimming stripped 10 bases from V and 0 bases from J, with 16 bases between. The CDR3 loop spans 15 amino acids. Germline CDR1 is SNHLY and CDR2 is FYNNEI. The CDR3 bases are TGTGCCACCCGATTACGGGGGGGTAGCAATCAGCCCCAGCATTTT. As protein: CATRLRGGSNQPQHF.

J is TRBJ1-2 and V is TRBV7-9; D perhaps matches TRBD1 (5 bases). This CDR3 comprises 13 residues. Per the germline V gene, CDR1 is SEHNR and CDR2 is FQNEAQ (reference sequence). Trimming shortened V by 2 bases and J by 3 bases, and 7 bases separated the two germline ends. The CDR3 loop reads CASSLPRDYGYTF. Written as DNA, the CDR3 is TGTGCCAGCAGCTTACCCAGGGACTATGGCTACACCTTC.

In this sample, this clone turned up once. The CDR3 DNA sequence: TGCGCCAGCAGCCAAGATTTGCGGACTAGTATACGCGAGCAGTACTTC. This translates into CASSQDLRTSIREQYF. The chain joins TRBV4-1 to TRBJ2-7; 7 nucleotides align to TRBD2. CDR3 length: 16 residues. Trimming took 0 bases from V and 6 from J; bases not matched to a gene: 11. Germline lookup yields CDR1 MGHRA and CDR2 YSYEKL.

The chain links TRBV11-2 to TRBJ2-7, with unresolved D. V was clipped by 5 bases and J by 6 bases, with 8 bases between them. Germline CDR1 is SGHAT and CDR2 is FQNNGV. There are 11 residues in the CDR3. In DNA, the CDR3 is TGTGCCAGCAGCATCCGAGCCGAGCAGTACGTC. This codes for CASSIRAEQYV.

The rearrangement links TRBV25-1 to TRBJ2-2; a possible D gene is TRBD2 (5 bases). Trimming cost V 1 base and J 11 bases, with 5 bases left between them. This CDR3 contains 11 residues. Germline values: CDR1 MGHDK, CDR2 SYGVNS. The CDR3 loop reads CASSESGELFF. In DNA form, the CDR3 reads TGTGCCAGCAGTGAATCGGGAGAGCTGTTTTTT. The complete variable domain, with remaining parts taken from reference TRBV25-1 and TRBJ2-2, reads EADIYQTPRYLVIGTGKKITLECSQTMGHDKMYWYQQDPGMELHLIHYSYGVNSTEKGDLSSESTVSRIRTEHFPLTLESARPSHTSQYLCASSESGELFFGEGSRLTVL.

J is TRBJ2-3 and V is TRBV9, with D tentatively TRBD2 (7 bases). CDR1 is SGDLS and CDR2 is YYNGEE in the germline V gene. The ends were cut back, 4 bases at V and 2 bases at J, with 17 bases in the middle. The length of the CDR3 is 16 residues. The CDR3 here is CASSPGGRRITDTQYF. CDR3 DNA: TGTGCCAGCAGCCCCGGGGGGCGGCGGATCACAGATACGCAGTATTTT.

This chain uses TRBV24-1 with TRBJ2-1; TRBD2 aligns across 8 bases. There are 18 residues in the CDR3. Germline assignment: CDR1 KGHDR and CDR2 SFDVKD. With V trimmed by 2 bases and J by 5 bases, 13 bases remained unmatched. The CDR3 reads CATSDSRSGLATDNEQFF. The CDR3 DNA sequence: TGTGCCACCAGTGATTCGCGGTCCGGACTAGCAACGGACAATGAGCAGTTCTTC.

The CDR3 nucleotides read TGTGCCAGCAGCAAAACGGGGACAGCTAATGAAAAACTGTTTTTT. This codes for CASSKTGTANEKLFF. V and J are TRBV3-1 (or the pseudogene TRBV3-2) and TRBJ1-4, with 7 bases matching TRBD1. The CDR3 consists of 15 residues. Trimming cost V 5 bases and J 3 bases; bases outside gene matches: 6. Per germline, CDR1 LGHDT and CDR2 YNNKEL (reference sequence).

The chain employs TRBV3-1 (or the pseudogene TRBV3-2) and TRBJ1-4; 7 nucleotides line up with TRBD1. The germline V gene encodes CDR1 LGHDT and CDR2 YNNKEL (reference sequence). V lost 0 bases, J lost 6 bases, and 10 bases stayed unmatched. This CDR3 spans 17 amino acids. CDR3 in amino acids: CASSQDRQGRLDEKLFF. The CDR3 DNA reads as TGTGCCAGCAGCCAAGATCGACAGGGCCGTTTGGATGAAAAACTGTTTTTT.